The 21 T cell receptor beta chains below all came from one sample that was sequenced in a study of T cell responses to AZD1222 COVID-19 vaccine (dated by TCRdb to about 2021). The library was obtained by the immunoSEQ multiplex PCR assay. Entries here come from immuneACCESS through TCRdb and include only in-frame sequences with V and J called. Some clones fail to appear in such tables; in the studies checked, an unresolved V gene covers under half of the shortfall, and the cause of the remainder is unknown. The sample table records about 130,000 clones; 93% of these occur just once. The ten largest make up 0.91% of the sample. Reading the label with the study, this specimen's time point is: baseline before first vaccination. The sample was peripheral blood, taken on day 0 of AZD1222 vaccination. The source of these receptors is an adult in good health.

The chain links TRBV5-4 to TRBJ1-1; D possibly corresponds to TRBD1 (5 bases). Germline V gene sequence: CDR1 SGHNT, CDR2 YYREEE (reference sequence). V lost 3 bases, J lost 5 bases, and 11 bases lay in between. CDR3 size: 13 residues. The CDR3 here is CASSWGVGTEAFF. The CDR3 coding sequence is TGTGCCAGCAGCTGGGGGGTGGGTACTGAAGCTTTCTTT.

The chain uses TRBV18 and TRBJ1-2; 10 nucleotides match TRBD1. Germline-derived CDR1 and CDR2 are KGHSH and LQKENI. The CDR3 is made up of 15 amino acids. The V gene end was trimmed by 3 bases and the J gene end by 3 bases; junction bases not matched to a gene: 4. The CDR3: CASSPATGGDYGYTF. The CDR3 region has the DNA TGTGCCAGCTCACCCGCGACAGGGGGCGACTATGGCTACACCTTC.

The genes are TRBV9 and TRBJ2-7; D gene unclear. This CDR3 is 13 amino acids long. The V gene's germline CDR1 is SGDLS and CDR2 YYNGEE. Deletions cut 3 bases from V and 3 bases from J, with 10 bases between. The CDR3 loop reads CASSGKLNYEQYF. CDR3 nucleotide sequence: TGTGCCAGCAGCGGTAAGCTGAACTACGAGCAGTACTTC.

This clone occurred a few times. The identical CDR3 is also encoded by other nucleotide sequences in the sample. V and J are TRBV5-1 and TRBJ1-1; no clear D gene. The germline V gene has CDR1 SGHRS and CDR2 YFSETQ. V lost 0 bases and J 5 bases, leaving 5 bases between the germline ends. This CDR3 has 12 amino acids. The CDR3 DNA reads TGCGCCAGCAGCTTGGGGCGGACTGAAGCTTTCTTT. Protein product: CASSLGRTEAFF.

Notes on this clone: The identical CDR3 is also encoded by other nucleotide sequences in the sample. V and J are TRBV12-3 or TRBV12-4 and TRBJ1-1; no clear D. The CDR3 is made up of 13 amino acids. V was cut by 2 bases and J by 0 bases, with 4 bases left in between. The CDR3 DNA is TGTGCCAGCAGTTTAAGGGTGAACACTGAAGCTTTCTTT. Protein sequence: CASSLRVNTEAFF.

The rearrangement uses TRBV7-8 and TRBJ2-7; D might be TRBD2 (6 bases). In germline, CDR1 is SGHVS, CDR2 FQNEAQ. This CDR3 has 15 amino acids. Trimming took off 1 base at V and 2 bases at J, with 12 bases between the two ends. The CDR3 nucleotides read TGTGCCAGCAGCTTAGGGGCAGGGAGGCCCTACGAGCAGTACTTC. This translates into CASSLGAGRPYEQYF.

The genes are TRBV2 and TRBJ1-3; D gene unclear. There are 14 residues in the CDR3. CDR1 and CDR2 from the germline V gene are SNHLY and FYNNEI. V lost 6 bases and J 1 base, leaving 10 bases between the germline ends. The DNA for the CDR3 is TGTGCCAGCAGCGTGACAAATTCTGGAAACACCATATATTTT. Translating gives CASSVTNSGNTIYF.

In nucleotides, the CDR3 is TGTGCCAGCAGCCAAGATTTATCAGGGCCCTATGGCTACACCTTC. Translation gives CASSQDLSGPYGYTF. The chain uses TRBV3-1 (or the pseudogene TRBV3-2) and TRBJ1-2, with a tentative D call TRBD1 (5 bases). Germline V lookup: CDR1 LGHDT, CDR2 YNNKEL (reference sequence). The CDR3 is 15 residues long. The V end lost 0 bases, the J end lost 4 bases, and 12 bases lay between the germline ends.

This clone occurred once. The chain uses TRBV5-1 and TRBJ1-1; tentative D call: TRBD1 (5 bases). The germline CDR1 and CDR2 sequences are SGHRS and YFSETQ. V gave up 0 bases and J gave up 9 bases, with 12 bases separating them. This CDR3 is built from 13 residues. The CDR3 spells CASSLDSGRKAFF. The CDR3, as DNA: TGCGCCAGCAGCTTGGACTCGGGACGAAAAGCTTTCTTT.

The rearrangement joins TRBV5-1 to TRBJ2-7, with 8 positions matching TRBD2. This CDR3 has 14 amino acids. Germline V gene lookup returns CDR1 SGHRS and CDR2 YFSETQ. V shed 3 bases, J shed 0 bases, and the junction held 2 bases outside the gene matches. The CDR3 sequence is CASSSGGGSYEQYF. The DNA of the CDR3 is TGCGCCAGCAGCTCCGGGGGGGGCTCCTACGAGCAGTACTTC.

The chain employs TRBV29-1 and TRBJ1-2, with a weak D call TRBD1 (6 bases). Germline CDR1 and CDR2: SQVTM and ANQGSEA. Trimming removed 4 bases from V and 4 bases from J, with 16 bases in between. The length of the CDR3 is 14 residues. The CDR3 region has the DNA TGCAGCGTTGTCACACAGGGATCGGGCTATGGCTACACCTTC. It yields the protein CSVVTQGSGYGYTF.

This sequence joins TRBV18 and TRBJ1-2; possible D gene TRBD1, 5 bases. Germline-derived CDR1 and CDR2 are KGHSH and LQKENI. V lost 6 bases to trimming and J lost 2 bases, with 10 bases between them. The CDR3 extends over 13 amino acids. The CDR3 region is CASSGGENYGYTF. For the CDR3, the DNA is TGTGCCAGCTCGGGGGGGGAGAACTATGGCTACACCTTC.

This clone was seen just once. The V gene is TRBV9, the J gene TRBJ2-1; D tentatively fits TRBD1 or TRBD2 (6 bases each). This CDR3 comprises 16 residues. The V end was cut by 0 bases, the J end by 0 bases, with 10 bases between. The germline CDR1 and CDR2 sequences are SGDLS and YYNGEE. The CDR3 DNA follows: TGTGCCAGCAGCGTAGAAAAGGGGGGCTCCTACAATGAGCAGTTCTTC. The encoded protein is CASSVEKGGSYNEQFF.

The chain links TRBV10-1 to TRBJ1-3, with D possibly matching TRBD1 (5 bases). Germline loops: CDR1 WNHNN, CDR2 SYGVQD (reference sequence). V lost 5 bases to trimming and J lost 1 base, with 9 bases between them. The CDR3 has 14 amino acids. CDR3 nucleotide sequence: TGCGCCAGCAGTCTCGGGACTTCTGGAAACACCATATATTTT. It specifies CASSLGTSGNTIYF.

The chain joins TRBV4-1 to TRBJ2-5; tentative D call: TRBD2 (7 bases). Trimming left V 1 base short and J 5 bases short, with 14 bases between. The CDR3 loop spans 15 amino acids. CDR1 is MGHRA and CDR2 is YSYEKL in the germline V gene. The CDR3 region is CASSQGGGGRETQYF. DNA for the CDR3: TGCGCCAGCAGCCAAGGAGGGGGAGGGAGGGAGACCCAGTACTTC.

This chain joins TRBV6-5 and TRBJ2-1; 15 bases line up with TRBD2. Trimming cost V 8 bases and J 9 bases; bases outside gene matches: 5. The CDR3 spans 14 residues. Per the germline V gene, CDR1 is MNHEY and CDR2 is SVGAGI. CDR3 in amino acids: CASHGLAGGLEQFF. The CDR3 DNA is TGTGCCAGCCATGGACTAGCGGGGGGGCTTGAGCAGTTCTTC.

The rearrangement joins TRBV6-2 or TRBV6-3 to TRBJ2-7, with D perhaps TRBD1 (6 bases). The CDR3 loop spans 14 amino acids. CDR1 and CDR2 (germline): MNHEY, SVGEGT. Trimming pared 6 bases from V and 3 bases from J, leaving 15 bases between. The CDR3 bases are TGTGCCAGCAGCCATACAGGGTTGTTCTACGAGCAGTACTTC. Protein: CASSHTGLFYEQYF.

This clone showed up just a few times. The J gene is TRBJ2-3, the V gene TRBV4-2; D may be TRBD1 (5 bases). V was clipped by 1 base and J by 1 base, with 6 bases between them. This CDR3 region has 14 residues. CDR1 LGHNA and CDR2 YNFKEQ come from the germline V gene. The CDR3 protein is CASSQATGTDTQYF. The CDR3 DNA sequence: TGTGCCAGCAGCCAAGCGACAGGCACAGATACGCAGTATTTT.

The chain recombines TRBV3-1 (or the pseudogene TRBV3-2) with TRBJ1-3; possibly TRBD1 for D (5 bases). The CDR3 sequence is 18 residues long. V was trimmed by 2 bases and J by 0 bases, leaving 17 bases between them. Germline V gives CDR1 LGHDT, CDR2 YNNKEL (reference sequence). CDR3 residues: CASSQWGSRQSSGNTIYF. CDR3 DNA: TGTGCCAGCAGCCAATGGGGGTCCAGGCAGAGCTCTGGAAACACCATATATTTT.

This chain's CDR3 is CASSPRTWHEQFF. CDR3 coding DNA: TGTGCCAGTAGTCCTAGGACGTGGCATGAGCAGTTCTTC. The rearrangement joins TRBV19 to TRBJ2-1, with D unclear. The CDR3 loop spans 13 amino acids. CDR1 and CDR2 (germline): LNHDA, SQIVND (reference sequence). V was shortened by 5 bases and J by 8 bases, with 13 bases between the two germline ends.

This chain uses TRBV14 with TRBJ2-5; maybe TRBD1 (5 bases). The V gene lost 5 bases and the J gene lost 2 bases, with 12 bases spanning the gap. In germline, CDR1 is SGHDN, CDR2 FVKESK. The CDR3 extends over 14 amino acids. The CDR3 DNA is TGTGCCAGCAGCTCGACAGAGCATCAAGAGACCCAGTACTTC. Translation gives CASSSTEHQETQYF.